This T cell receptor beta chain was captured by sequencing in a study of beta chain features in type 1 diabetes. Comment on this clone: No antigen is known for it. Distinct nucleotide sequences in the sample also encode this CDR3.

CDR3 length: 14 amino acids. The germline V gene has CDR1 MNHNY and CDR2 SVGAGI (reference sequence). The ends were cut back, 2 bases at V and 0 bases at J, with 7 bases in the middle. General study points: Reads derived from cDNA could over-represent cells showing high TCR expression. Researchers report that Type 1 diabetes patients had moderately but significantly shorter TCRB CDR3s across all four CD4+ subsets. A possible short-template PCR bias applies equally to patients and controls.

CD4+ cells of the naive, central memory, regulatory and stem cell-like memory types were sorted via CD45RO/CCR7/CD25/CD127/CD95/CD27. Expressed TCRB transcripts were sequenced after all isolated RNA was converted to cDNA. TCRdb's copy holds only in-frame clones and misses some; the assay was immunoSEQ multiplex PCR. The top ten clones hold about 0.02% of a sample with roughly 730,000 clones, roughly 13% of them seen once. This TCR was sampled from a man between 18 and 29 years old with type 1 diabetes. The chain combines TRBV6-6 with TRBJ1-1; no firm D call. Sequencing input: naive CD4+ T cells from blood. CDR3 residues: CASSYGRMNTEAFF. DNA of the CDR3: TGTGCCAGCAGTTACGGCCGAATGAACACTGAAGCTTTCTTT.